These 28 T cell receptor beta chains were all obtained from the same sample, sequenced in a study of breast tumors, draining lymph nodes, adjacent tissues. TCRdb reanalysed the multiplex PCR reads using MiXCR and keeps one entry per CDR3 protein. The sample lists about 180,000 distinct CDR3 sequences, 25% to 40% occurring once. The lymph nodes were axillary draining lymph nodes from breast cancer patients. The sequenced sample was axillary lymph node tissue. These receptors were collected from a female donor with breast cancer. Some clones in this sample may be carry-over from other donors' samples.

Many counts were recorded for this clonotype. CDR3 bases: TGTGCCAGCAGCCGGGGGGAACAGGGAGACTACGAGCAGTACTTC. Amino acid sequence: CASSRGEQGDYEQYF. This chain joins TRBV7-9 and TRBJ2-7; D is possibly TRBD2 (7 bases). Germline V gives CDR1 SEHNR, CDR2 FQNEAQ (reference sequence). The V end was cut by 5 bases, the J end by 3 bases, with 17 bases between. This CDR3 is built from 15 residues.

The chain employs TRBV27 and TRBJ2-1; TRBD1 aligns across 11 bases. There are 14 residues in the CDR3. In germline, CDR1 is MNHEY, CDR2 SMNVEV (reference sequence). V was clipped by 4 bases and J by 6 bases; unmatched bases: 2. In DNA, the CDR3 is TGTGCCAGCAGTTCCGGGACAGGGGGCAATGAGCAGTTCTTC. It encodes CASSSGTGGNEQFF.

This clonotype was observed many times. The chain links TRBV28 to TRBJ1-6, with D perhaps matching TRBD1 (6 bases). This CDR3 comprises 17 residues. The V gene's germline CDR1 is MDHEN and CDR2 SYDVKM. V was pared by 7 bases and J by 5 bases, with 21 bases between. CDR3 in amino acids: CASITGATPSNNSPLHF. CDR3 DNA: TGTGCCAGCATCACGGGGGCGACGCCGTCGAATAATTCACCCCTCCACTTT. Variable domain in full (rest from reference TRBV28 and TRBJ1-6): DVKVTQSSRYLVKRTGEKVFLECVQDMDHENMFWYRQDPGLGLRLIYFSYDVKMKEKGDIPEGYSVSREKKERFSLILESASTNQTSMYLCASITGATPSNNSPLHFGNGTRLTVT.

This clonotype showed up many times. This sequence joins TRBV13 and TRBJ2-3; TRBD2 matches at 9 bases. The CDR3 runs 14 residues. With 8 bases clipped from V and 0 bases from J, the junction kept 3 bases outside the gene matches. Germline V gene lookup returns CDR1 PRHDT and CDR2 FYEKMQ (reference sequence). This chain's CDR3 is CASLLAGSTDTQYF. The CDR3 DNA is TGTGCCAGCTTGCTAGCGGGAAGCACAGATACGCAGTATTTT.

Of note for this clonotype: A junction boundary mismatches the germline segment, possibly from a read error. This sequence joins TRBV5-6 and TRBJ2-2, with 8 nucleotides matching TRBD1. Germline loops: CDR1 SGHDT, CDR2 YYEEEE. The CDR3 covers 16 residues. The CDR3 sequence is CASSSRTGSGTGGLFF. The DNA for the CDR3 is TGTGCCAGCAGCTCTCGGACAGGGAGCGGCACCGGGGGGCTGTTTTTT.

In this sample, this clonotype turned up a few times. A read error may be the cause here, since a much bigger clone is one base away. This CDR3 reads CASSQDGFYGYTF. CDR3 DNA: TGTGCCAGCAGCCAAGACGGATTCTATGGCTACACCTTC. The chain is built from TRBV3-1 and TRBJ1-2; D is unresolved. The CDR3 runs to 13 residues. V lost 0 bases, J lost 4 bases, and 6 bases lay in between. CDR1 and CDR2 from the germline V gene are LGHDT and YNNKEL (reference sequence).

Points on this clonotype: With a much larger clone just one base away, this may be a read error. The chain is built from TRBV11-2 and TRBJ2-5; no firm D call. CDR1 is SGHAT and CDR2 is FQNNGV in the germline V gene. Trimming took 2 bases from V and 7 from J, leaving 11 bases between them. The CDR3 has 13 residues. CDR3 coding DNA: TGTGCCAGCAGCTTATCGACATATGCGACCCAGTACTTC. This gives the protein CASSLSTYATQYF.

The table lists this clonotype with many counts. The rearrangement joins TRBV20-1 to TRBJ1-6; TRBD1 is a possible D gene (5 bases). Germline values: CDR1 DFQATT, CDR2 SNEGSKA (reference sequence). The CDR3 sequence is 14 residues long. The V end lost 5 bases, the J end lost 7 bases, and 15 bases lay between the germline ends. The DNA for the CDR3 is TGCAGTGCTCATAAACCCTGGGGCAATTCACCCCTCCACTTT. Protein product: CSAHKPWGNSPLHF.

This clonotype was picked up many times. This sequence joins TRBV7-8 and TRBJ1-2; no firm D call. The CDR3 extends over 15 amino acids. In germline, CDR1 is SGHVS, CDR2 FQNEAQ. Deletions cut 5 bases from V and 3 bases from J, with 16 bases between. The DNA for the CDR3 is TGTGCCAGCAGCCCACCGGATCTGATAGACTATGGCTACACCTTC. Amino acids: CASSPPDLIDYGYTF.

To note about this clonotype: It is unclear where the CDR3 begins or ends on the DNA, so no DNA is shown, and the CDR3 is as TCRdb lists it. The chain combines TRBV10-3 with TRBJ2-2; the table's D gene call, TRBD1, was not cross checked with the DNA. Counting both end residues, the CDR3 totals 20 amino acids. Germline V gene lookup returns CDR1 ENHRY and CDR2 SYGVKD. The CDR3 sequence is CAISESGQNVYEQYFGELFF.

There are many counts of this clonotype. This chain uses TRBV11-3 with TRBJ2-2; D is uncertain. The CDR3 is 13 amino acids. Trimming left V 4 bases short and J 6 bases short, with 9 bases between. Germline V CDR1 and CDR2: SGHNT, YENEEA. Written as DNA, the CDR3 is TGTGCCAGCAGCTCCGAGCGAGCCGGGGAGCTGTTTTTT. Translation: CASSSERAGELFF. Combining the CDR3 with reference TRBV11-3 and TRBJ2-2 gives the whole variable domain EAGVVQSPRYKIIEKKQPVAFWCNPISGHNTLYWYLQNLGQGPELLIRYENEEAVDDSQLPKDRFSAERLKGVDSTLKIQPAELGDSAVYLCASSSERAGELFFGEGSRLTVL.

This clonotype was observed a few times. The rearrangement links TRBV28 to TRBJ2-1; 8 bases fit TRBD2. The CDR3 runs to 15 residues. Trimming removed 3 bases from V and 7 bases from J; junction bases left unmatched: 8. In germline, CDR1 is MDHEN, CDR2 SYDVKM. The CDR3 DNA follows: TGTGCCAGCAGTTTGACAAGCGGGAGTAGGAATGAGCAGTTCTTC. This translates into CASSLTSGSRNEQFF.

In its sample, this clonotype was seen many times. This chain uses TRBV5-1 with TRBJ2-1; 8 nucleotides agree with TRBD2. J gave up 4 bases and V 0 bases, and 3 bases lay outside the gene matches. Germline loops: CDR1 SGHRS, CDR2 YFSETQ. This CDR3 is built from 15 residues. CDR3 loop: CASSLDGGGYNEQFF. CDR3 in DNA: TGCGCCAGCAGCTTGGATGGCGGGGGGTACAATGAGCAGTTCTTC.

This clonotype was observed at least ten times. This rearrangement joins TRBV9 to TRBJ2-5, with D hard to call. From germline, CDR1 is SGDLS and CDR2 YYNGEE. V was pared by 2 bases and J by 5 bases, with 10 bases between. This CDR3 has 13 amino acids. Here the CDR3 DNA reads TGTGCCAGCAGCGTGACATCGCGGGAGACCCAGTACTTC. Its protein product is CASSVTSRETQYF.

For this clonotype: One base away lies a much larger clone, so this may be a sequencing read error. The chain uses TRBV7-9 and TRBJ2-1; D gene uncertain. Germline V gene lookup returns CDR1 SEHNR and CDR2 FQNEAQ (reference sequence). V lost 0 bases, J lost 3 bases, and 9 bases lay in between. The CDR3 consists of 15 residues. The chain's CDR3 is CASSLAQELYNEQFF. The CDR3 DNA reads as TGTGCCAGCAGCTTAGCCCAGGAGCTCTACAATGAGCAGTTCTTC. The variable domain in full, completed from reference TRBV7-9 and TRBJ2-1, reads DTGVSQNPRHKITKRGQNVTFRCDPISEHNRLYWYRQTLGQGPEFLTYFQNEAQLEKSRLLSDRFSAERPKGSFSTLEIQRTEQGDSAMYLCASSLAQELYNEQFFGPGTRLTVL.

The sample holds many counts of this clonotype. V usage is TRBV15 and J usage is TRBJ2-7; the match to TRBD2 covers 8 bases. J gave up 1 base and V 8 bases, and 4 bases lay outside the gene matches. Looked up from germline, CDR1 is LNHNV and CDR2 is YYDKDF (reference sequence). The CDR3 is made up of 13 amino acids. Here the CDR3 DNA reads TGTGCCACCGGAGCGGGGGCGTCCTACGAGCAGTACTTC. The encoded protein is CATGAGASYEQYF.

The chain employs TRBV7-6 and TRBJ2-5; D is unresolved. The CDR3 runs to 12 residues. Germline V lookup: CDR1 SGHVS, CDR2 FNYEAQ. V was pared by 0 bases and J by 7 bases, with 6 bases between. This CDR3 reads CASSLAGGTQYF. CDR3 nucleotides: TGTGCCAGCAGCTTAGCCGGCGGGACCCAGTACTTC.

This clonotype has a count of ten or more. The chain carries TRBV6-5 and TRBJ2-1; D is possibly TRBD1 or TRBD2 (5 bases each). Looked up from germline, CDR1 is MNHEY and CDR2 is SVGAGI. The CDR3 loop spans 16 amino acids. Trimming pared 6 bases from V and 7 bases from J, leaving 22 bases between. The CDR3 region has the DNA TGTGCCAGCAGCCGGAAGCCTCCGGGGCCAGGGAATGAGCAGTTCTTC. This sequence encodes CASSRKPPGPGNEQFF.

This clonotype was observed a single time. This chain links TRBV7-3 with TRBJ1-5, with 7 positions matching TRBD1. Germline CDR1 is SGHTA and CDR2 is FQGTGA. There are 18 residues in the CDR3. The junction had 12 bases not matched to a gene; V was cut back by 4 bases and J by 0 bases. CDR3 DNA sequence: TGTGCCAGCAGCTCCACAGCGAAACAGGGGAATAGCAATCAGCCCCAGCATTTT. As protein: CASSSTAKQGNSNQPQHF.

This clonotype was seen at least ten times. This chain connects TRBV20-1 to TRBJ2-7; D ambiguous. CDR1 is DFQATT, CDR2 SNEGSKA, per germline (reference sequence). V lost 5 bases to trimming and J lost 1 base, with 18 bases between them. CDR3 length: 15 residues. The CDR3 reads CSAPLRSRSSYEQYF. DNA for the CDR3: TGCAGTGCTCCACTCCGGTCGCGGTCGTCCTACGAGCAGTACTTC.

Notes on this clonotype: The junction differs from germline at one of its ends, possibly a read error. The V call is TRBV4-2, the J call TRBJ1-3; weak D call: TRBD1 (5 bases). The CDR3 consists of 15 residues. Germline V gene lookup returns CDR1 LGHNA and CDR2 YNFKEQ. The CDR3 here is CVSSQEAGDGNTIYF. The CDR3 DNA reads TGTGTCAGCAGCCAAGAGGCGGGGGATGGAAACACCATATATTTT.

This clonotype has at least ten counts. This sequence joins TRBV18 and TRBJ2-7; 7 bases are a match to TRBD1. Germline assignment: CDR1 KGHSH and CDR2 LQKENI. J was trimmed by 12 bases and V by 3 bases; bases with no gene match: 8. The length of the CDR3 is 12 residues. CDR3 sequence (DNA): TGTGCCAGCTCACCCGACAGGGTAATAGGGTACTTC. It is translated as CASSPDRVIGYF.

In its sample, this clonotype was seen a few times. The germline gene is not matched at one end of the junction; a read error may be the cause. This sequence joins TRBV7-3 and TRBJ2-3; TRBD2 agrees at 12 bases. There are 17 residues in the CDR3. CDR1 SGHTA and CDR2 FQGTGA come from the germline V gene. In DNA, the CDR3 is TGTGCCAGCAGTCCTTCTAGCGGGAGGGGGGGCACAGATCCGCAGTATTTT. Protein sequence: CASSPSSGRGGTDPQYF.

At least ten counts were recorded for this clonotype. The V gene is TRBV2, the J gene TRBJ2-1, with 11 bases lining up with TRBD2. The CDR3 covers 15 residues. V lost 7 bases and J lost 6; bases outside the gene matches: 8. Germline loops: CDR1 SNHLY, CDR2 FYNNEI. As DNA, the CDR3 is TGTGCCAGCACCTATAGCGGGGGGGCAGGCAATGAGCAGTTCTTC. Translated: CASTYSGGAGNEQFF.

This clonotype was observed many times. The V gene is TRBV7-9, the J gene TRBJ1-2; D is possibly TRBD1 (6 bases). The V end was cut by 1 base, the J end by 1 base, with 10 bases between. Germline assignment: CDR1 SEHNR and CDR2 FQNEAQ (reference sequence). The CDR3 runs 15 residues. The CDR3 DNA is TGTGCCAGCAGCTTAGGTTCAGGGGTTAACTATGGCTACACCTTC. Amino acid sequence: CASSLGSGVNYGYTF.

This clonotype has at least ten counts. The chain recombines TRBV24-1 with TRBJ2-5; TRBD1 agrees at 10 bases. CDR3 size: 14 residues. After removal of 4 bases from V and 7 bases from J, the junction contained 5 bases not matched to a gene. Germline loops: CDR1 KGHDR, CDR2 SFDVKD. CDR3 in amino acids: CATSDPGQGGTQYF. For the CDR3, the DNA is TGTGCCACCAGTGACCCCGGACAGGGGGGGACCCAGTACTTC.

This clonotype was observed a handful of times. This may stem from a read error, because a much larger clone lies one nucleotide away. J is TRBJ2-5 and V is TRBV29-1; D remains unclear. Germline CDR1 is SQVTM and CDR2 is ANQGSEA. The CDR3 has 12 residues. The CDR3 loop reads CSVDGSQGTQYF. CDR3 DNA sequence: TGCAGCGTTGATGGCAGTCAAGGGACCCAGTACTTC.

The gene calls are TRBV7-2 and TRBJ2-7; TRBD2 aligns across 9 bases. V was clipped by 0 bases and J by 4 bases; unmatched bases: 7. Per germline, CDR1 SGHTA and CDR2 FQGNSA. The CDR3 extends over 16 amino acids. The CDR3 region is CASSLAPGLADYEQYF. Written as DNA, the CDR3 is TGTGCCAGCAGCTTAGCTCCGGGACTAGCAGATTACGAGCAGTACTTC.